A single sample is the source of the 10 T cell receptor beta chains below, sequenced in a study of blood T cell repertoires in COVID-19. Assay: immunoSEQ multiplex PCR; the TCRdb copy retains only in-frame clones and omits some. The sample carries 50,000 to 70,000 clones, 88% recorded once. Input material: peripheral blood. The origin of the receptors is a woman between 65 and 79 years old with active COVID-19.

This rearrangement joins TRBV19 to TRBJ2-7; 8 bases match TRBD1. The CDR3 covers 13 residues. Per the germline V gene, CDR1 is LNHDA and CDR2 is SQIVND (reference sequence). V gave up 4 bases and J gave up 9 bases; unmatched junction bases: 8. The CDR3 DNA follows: TGTGCCAGTAGTAAACCCGGACAGGGTCGGCAGTACTTC. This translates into CASSKPGQGRQYF.

For the CDR3, the DNA is TGCGCCAGCAGGGGGGGAACCTCCTACGAGCAGTACTTC. Translated, it gives CASRGGTSYEQYF. J is TRBJ2-7 and V is TRBV10-2, with TRBD2 as a possible D gene (6 bases). The germline V and J ends were trimmed by 6 bases and 0 bases, with 9 bases remaining between them. The CDR3 consists of 13 residues. Germline lookup yields CDR1 WSHSY and CDR2 SAAADI.

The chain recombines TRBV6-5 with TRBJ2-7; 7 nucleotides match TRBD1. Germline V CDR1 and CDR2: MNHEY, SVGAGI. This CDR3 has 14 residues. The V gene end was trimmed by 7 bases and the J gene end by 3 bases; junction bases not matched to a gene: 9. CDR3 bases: TGTGCCAGCACCAGGGGCCAGGGGGTCTACGAGCAGTACTTC. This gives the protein CASTRGQGVYEQYF.

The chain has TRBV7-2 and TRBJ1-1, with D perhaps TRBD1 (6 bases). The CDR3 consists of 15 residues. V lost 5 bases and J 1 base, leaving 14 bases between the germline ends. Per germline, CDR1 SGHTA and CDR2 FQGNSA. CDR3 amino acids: CASSPRGQRNTEAFF. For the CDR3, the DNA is TGTGCCAGCAGCCCGCGGGGGCAGAGGAACACTGAAGCTTTCTTT.

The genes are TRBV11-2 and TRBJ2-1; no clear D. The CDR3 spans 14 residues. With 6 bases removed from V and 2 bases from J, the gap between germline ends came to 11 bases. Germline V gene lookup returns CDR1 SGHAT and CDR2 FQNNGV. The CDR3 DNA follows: TGTGCCAGCAGAAATCCTTATCCCTACAATGAGCAGTTCTTC. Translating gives CASRNPYPYNEQFF.

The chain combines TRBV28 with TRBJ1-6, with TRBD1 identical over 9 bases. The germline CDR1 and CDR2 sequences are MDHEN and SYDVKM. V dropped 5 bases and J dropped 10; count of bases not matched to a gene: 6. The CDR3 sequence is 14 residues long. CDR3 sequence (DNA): TGTGCCAGCAGTCCGACAGGGGGGTCGTCACCCCTCCACTTT. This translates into CASSPTGGSSPLHF.

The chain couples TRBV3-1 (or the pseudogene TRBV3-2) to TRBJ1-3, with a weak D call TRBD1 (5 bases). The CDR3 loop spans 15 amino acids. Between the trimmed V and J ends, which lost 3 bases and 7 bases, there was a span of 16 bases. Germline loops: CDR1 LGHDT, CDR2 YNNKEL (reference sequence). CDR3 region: CASSQISGEGNTIYF. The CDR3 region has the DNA TGTGCCAGCAGCCAGATCTCGGGGGAGGGGAACACCATATATTTT.

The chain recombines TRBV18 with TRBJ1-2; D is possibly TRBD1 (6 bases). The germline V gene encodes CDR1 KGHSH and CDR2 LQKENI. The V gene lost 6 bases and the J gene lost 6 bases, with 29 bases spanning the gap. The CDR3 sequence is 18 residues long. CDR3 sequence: CASSPGRLGKKGEDGYTF. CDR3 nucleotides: TGTGCCAGCTCGCCTGGTCGATTGGGCAAGAAGGGGGAAGATGGCTACACCTTC.

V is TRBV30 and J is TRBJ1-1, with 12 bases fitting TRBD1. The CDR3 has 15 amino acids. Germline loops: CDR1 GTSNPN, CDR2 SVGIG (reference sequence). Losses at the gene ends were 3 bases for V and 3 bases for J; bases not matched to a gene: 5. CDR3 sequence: CAWRGDRGPDTEAFF. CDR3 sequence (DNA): TGTGCCTGGAGGGGGGACAGGGGGCCTGACACTGAAGCTTTCTTT.

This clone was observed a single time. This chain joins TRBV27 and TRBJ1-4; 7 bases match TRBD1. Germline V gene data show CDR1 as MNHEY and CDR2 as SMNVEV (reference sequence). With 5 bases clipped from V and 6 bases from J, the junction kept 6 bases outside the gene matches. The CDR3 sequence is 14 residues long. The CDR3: CASSTPGTDEKLFF. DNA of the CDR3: TGTGCCAGCAGTACCCCCGGGACAGATGAAAAACTGTTTTTT.